This TCR beta chain was retrieved from a study of T-cell memory formation after mild COVID-19. Whole-study context: TCR clustering was largely donor specific. Whole-study results and caveats: The CD4+ clones that contracted clustered mainly within CM and EM, and the CD8+ clones concentrated in EMRA. Memory cells collected pre-infection included some clones that later responded, suggesting cross-reactive memory joined.

About this clonotype itself: Its antigen is not known.

It was 5'RACE with constant-segment primers that produced the TCR alpha and TCR beta cDNA libraries, which carried sample barcodes and UMIs. In TCRdb, the 5' RACE reads were re-called with MiXCR into one record per CDR3 protein. The sample carries around 340,000 distinct CDR3 sequences, roughly 14% recorded once. The TCR originated in a man younger than 35 who had mild COVID-19 (a few samples of this study predate the infection). Cell type and time point are not known. The sequenced material came from PBMCs or a T cell subset sorted from them (not recorded which).

The CDR3 spells CDSSQDVQNPYEQYV. In nucleotides, the CDR3 is TGCGACAGCAGCCAAGATGTGCAGAACCCCTACGAGCAGTACGTC. The rearrangement links TRBV4-1 to TRBJ2-7; D not certain. Germline V gene sequence: CDR1 MGHRA, CDR2 YSYEKL. The CDR3 extends over 15 amino acids.